The 2 T cell receptor beta chains in this list originate from one sample, sequenced in a study of blood T cell repertoires in COVID-19. Profiling relied on immunoSEQ multiplex PCR, and the TCRdb table lists in-frame clones only, not all of them. This table holds some 250,000 clones, roughly 76% found once. Material for sequencing was peripheral blood. The origin of the receptors is a woman older than 75 with COVID-19, enrolled during active disease.

A single count supports this clone. The rearrangement uses TRBV24-1 and TRBJ1-2, with 10 positions matching TRBD1. The CDR3 contains 14 residues. In germline, CDR1 is KGHDR, CDR2 SFDVKD. The V segment lost 7 bases and the J segment 6 bases; nucleotides outside the gene matches: 7. The CDR3, as DNA: TGTGCCACCAGGGGGGACAGGGGAAGGAATGGCTACACCTTC. This encodes CATRGDRGRNGYTF.

This clone was picked up a small number of times. The chain couples TRBV7-2 to TRBJ1-6; the match to TRBD1 covers 9 bases. The germline V gene encodes CDR1 SGHTA and CDR2 FQGNSA. The CDR3 has 15 amino acids. V lost 5 bases and J lost 6; bases outside the gene matches: 5. The CDR3: CASSSHRGLNSPLHF. In nucleotides, the CDR3 is TGTGCCAGCAGCAGTCACAGGGGGCTTAATTCACCCCTCCACTTT.